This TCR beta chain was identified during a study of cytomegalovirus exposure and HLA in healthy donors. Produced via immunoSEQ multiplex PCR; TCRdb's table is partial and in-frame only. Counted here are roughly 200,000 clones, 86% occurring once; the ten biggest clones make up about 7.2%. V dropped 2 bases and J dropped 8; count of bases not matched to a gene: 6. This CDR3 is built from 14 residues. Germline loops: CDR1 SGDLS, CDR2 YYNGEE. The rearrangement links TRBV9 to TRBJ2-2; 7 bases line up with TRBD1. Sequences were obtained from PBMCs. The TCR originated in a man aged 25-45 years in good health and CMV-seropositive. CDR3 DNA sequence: TGTGCCAGCAGCGTCGACAGGGCGGGTGGGGAGCTGTTTTTT. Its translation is CASSVDRAGGELFF.